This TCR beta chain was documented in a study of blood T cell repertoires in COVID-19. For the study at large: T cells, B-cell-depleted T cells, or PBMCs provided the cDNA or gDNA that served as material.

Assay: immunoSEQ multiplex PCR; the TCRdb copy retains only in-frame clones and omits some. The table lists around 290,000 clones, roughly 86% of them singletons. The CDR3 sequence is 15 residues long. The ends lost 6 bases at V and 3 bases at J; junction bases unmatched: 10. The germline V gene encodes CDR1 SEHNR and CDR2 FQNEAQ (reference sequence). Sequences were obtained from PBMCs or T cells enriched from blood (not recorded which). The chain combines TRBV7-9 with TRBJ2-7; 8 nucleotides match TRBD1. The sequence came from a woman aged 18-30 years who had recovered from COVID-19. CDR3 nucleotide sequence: TGTGCCAGCAGTCTTTCCGTACAGGGGGGCTACGAGCAGTACTTC. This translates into CASSLSVQGGYEQYF.